A selection of T cell receptor beta chains follows, all from one sample in a study of blood T cell repertoires in COVID-19. The data were produced by immunoSEQ multiplex PCR, yet TCRdb's version contains in-frame clones alone and is incomplete. This sample has more than 200,000 clones; around 80% occur once, and the top ten carry around 1.8%. The sample was PBMCs or T cells enriched from blood (not recorded which). The origin of the receptors is a man aged 60-69 years who had recovered from COVID-19. Each CDR3 is given without its conserved first and last residue. D genes are given only for firm matches.

D: -
J: TRBJ1-2
V: TRBV20-1
CDR3: SATTVDGYT

D: -
J: TRBJ2-7
V: TRBV12-2
CDR3: ASRLVGSSGRYEQY

D: TRBD1
J: TRBJ2-6
V: TRBV7-3
CDR3: ASSSDRALSGANVLT

D: -
J: TRBJ1-1
V: TRBV7-9
CDR3: ASSPRQGPNTEAF

D: -
J: TRBJ1-3
V: TRBV21-1
CDR3: ASSREGTGNGNTIY

D: TRBD2
J: TRBJ2-5
V: TRBV5-1
CDR3: ASGGLEETQY

D: TRBD1
J: TRBJ1-1
V: TRBV29-1
CDR3: SAAPRPGQELEAF

D: TRBD1
J: TRBJ2-1
V: TRBV7-2
CDR3: ASSLAGQGPF

D: TRBD2
J: TRBJ2-1
V: TRBV10-3
CDR3: AISELSSGKYNEQF

D: -
J: TRBJ2-2
V: TRBV5-1
CDR3: ASSSRTENTGELF

D: TRBD1
J: TRBJ1-1
V: TRBV2
CDR3: ASSRQGGNTEAF

D: -
J: TRBJ1-2
V: TRBV9
CDR3: ASSVALANYGYT

D: -
J: TRBJ1-5
V: TRBV10-3
CDR3: AISDGGFQPQH

D: TRBD1
J: TRBJ2-7
V: TRBV6-5
CDR3: ASSRTGRGDEQY

D: -
J: TRBJ1-5
V: TRBV2
CDR3: ASSDNSNQPQH

D: TRBD2
J: TRBJ2-5
V: TRBV6-5
CDR3: ASSLGLAGPETQY

D: TRBD1
J: TRBJ1-4
V: TRBV19
CDR3: ASRNSGTGDVRKEKLF

D: -
J: TRBJ2-7
V: TRBV5-4
CDR3: ASSYDGAYEQY

D: -
J: TRBJ1-6
V: TRBV30
CDR3: AWSGARDSPLH

D: -
J: TRBJ2-2
V: TRBV5-1
CDR3: ASSLNAGDTGELF

D: TRBD2
J: TRBJ2-7
V: TRBV3-1/TRBV3-2
CDR3: ASSGGYEQY

D: TRBD2
J: TRBJ2-1
V: TRBV9
CDR3: ASSVALTSLRVLGNEQF

D: -
J: TRBJ1-3
V: TRBV5-6
CDR3: ASSLAPRQVSGNTIY

D: -
J: TRBJ1-1
V: TRBV11-2
CDR3: ASSGSREGLVTEAF

D: -
J: TRBJ2-3
V: TRBV13
CDR3: ASSGKPGWDTDTQY

D: -
J: TRBJ2-7
V: TRBV4-2
CDR3: ASSQEQDSSYEQY

D: TRBD1
J: TRBJ2-4
V: TRBV11-2
CDR3: ASSSILGQGSIQY

D: -
J: TRBJ2-3
V: TRBV5-8
CDR3: ASIFRGSDTQY

D: TRBD1
J: TRBJ2-7
V: TRBV27
CDR3: ASSSDRVWEQY

D: TRBD1
J: TRBJ1-3
V: TRBV9
CDR3: ASSPQQGLGNTIY

D: -
J: TRBJ1-3
V: TRBV5-1
CDR3: ASSPGGGARGNTIY

D: TRBD1
J: TRBJ1-6
V: TRBV11-3
CDR3: ASSSTGTGNSPLH

D: -
J: TRBJ1-4
V: TRBV5-8
CDR3: ASSPGWKLF

D: -
J: TRBJ1-1
V: TRBV4-3
CDR3: ASSQDRGFEAF

D: -
J: TRBJ1-5
V: TRBV19
CDR3: ASSIDTPPQPQH

D: -
J: TRBJ2-5
V: TRBV7-2
CDR3: ASSLGARETQY

D: -
J: TRBJ1-1
V: TRBV13
CDR3: ASSLGGWNTEAF

D: -
J: TRBJ2-7
V: TRBV6-5
CDR3: ASSYRGGQY

D: TRBD1
J: TRBJ1-2
V: TRBV3-1/TRBV3-2
CDR3: ASSQVHQGAYGYT

D: -
J: TRBJ2-7
V: TRBV9
CDR3: ASSVDQGEQY

D: -
J: TRBJ2-3
V: TRBV7-3
CDR3: ASSLGADTQY

D: TRBD2
J: TRBJ2-1
V: TRBV4-2
CDR3: ASSQNSGGAVNEQF

D: -
J: TRBJ2-7
V: TRBV6-1
CDR3: ASSDHRQGSYEQY

D: TRBD2
J: TRBJ2-3
V: TRBV5-6
CDR3: ASKSTGTSDADTQY

D: TRBD2
J: TRBJ2-5
V: TRBV5-1
CDR3: ASSFSGGVQETQY

D: -
J: TRBJ1-4
V: TRBV7-2
CDR3: ASSLGGGHNEKLF

D: TRBD1
J: TRBJ1-4
V: TRBV4-3
CDR3: ASSQVAGTGYEKLF

D: TRBD1
J: TRBJ2-2
V: TRBV29-1
CDR3: SVHRDSTGELF

D: TRBD1
J: TRBJ1-2
V: TRBV2
CDR3: ASSEGPGGNYGYT

D: TRBD1
J: TRBJ2-3
V: TRBV27
CDR3: ASSNGQGADTQY

D: TRBD2
J: TRBJ2-2
V: TRBV5-1
CDR3: ASSLAASGNTGELF

D: -
J: TRBJ1-3
V: TRBV23-1
CDR3: ASSQSYPATGSSGNTIY

D: TRBD1
J: TRBJ2-5
V: TRBV5-4
CDR3: ASSRRTGLVVGETQY

D: TRBD1
J: TRBJ1-1
V: TRBV9
CDR3: ASSVGPQGVAEAF

D: TRBD1
J: TRBJ1-2
V: TRBV7-9
CDR3: ASSPRDRELTYT

D: -
J: TRBJ2-2
V: TRBV7-9
CDR3: ASSFGREDTGELF

D: TRBD1
J: TRBJ1-6
V: TRBV6-1
CDR3: ASSEATGGSYNSPLH